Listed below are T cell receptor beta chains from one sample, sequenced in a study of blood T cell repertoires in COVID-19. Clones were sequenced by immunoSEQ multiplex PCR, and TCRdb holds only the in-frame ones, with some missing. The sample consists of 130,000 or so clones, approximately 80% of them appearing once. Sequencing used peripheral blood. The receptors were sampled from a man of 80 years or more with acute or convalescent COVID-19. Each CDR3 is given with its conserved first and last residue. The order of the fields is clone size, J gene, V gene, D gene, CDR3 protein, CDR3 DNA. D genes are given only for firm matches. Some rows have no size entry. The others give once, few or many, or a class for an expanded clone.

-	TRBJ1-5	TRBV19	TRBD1	CATSQGAYQPQHF	TGTGCCACCTCACAGGGGGCCTATCAGCCCCAGCATTTT
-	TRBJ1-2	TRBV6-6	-	CASSYSRSGFGGYTF	TGTGCCAGCAGTTACTCGCGGTCCGGGTTTGGCGGCTACACCTTC
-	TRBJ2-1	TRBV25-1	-	CASSSATGTHNEQFF	TGTGCCAGCAGCAGCGCCACAGGGACCCACAATGAGCAGTTCTTC
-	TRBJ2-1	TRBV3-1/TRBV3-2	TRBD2	CASSPSGGMKNEQFF	TGTGCCAGCAGCCCTAGCGGGGGGATGAAGAATGAGCAGTTCTTC
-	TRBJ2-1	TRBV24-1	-	CATSEDRTEQFF	TGTGCCACCAGTGAAGACAGGACTGAGCAGTTCTTC
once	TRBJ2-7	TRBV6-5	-	CASWDNYEQYF	TGTGCCAGCTGGGACAACTACGAGCAGTACTTC
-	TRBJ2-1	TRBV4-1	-	CASSQVVGARIRSYNEQFF	TGCGCCAGCAGCCAAGTAGTGGGGGCCCGTATCCGCTCCTACAATGAGCAGTTCTTC
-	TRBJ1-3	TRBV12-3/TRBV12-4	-	CASQGSGNTIYF	TGTGCCAGTCAGGGCTCTGGAAACACCATATATTTT
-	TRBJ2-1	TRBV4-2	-	CASSPTGGDLDPYEQFF	TGTGCCAGCAGCCCAACCGGCGGGGACCTAGATCCGTATGAGCAGTTCTTC
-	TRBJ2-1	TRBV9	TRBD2	CASSVLAAPYNEQFF	TGTGCCAGCAGCGTTCTAGCGGCACCCTACAATGAGCAGTTCTTC
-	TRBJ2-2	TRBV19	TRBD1	CASRQGQVNTGELFF	TGTGCCAGTAGACAGGGACAGGTTAACACCGGGGAGCTGTTTTTT
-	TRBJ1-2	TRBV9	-	CASSVQGGYGYTF	TGTGCCAGCAGCGTCCAAGGGGGATATGGCTACACCTTC
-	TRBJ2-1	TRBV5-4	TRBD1	CASSPGTALQGEQFF	TGTGCCAGCAGCCCAGGGACAGCCTTACAGGGTGAGCAGTTCTTC
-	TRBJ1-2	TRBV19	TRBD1	CASSADRGLRGYTF	TGTGCCAGTAGTGCGGATAGGGGGCTAAGAGGCTACACCTTC
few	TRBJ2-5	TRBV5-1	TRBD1	CASSLGTGGGETQYF	TGCGCCAGCAGCTTGGGGACAGGGGGCGGGGAGACCCAGTACTTC
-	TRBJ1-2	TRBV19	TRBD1	CASSIRTGDYGYTF	TGTGCCAGTAGTATAAGAACAGGGGATTATGGCTACACCTTC
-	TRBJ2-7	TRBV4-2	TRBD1	CASSQERTGSYEQYF	TGTGCCAGCAGCCAAGAAAGGACAGGATCCTACGAGCAGTACTTC
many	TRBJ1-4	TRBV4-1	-	CASSQEVQGGKEKLFF	TGCGCCAGCAGCCAAGAGGTACAGGGAGGGAAAGAAAAACTGTTTTTT
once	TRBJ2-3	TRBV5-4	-	CASHYRETDTQYF	TGTGCCAGTCATTACAGGGAAACAGATACGCAGTATTTT
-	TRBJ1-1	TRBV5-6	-	CASSGGTGAFF	TGTGCCAGCAGCGGAGGAACGGGGGCTTTCTTT
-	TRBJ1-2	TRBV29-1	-	CSVSARLGDGYTF	TGCAGCGTTTCAGCCAGGTTGGGAGATGGCTACACCTTC
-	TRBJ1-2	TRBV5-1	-	CASSLEGDYNYGYTF	TGCGCCAGCAGCTTGGAAGGGGATTATAACTATGGCTACACCTTC
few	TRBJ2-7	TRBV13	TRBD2	CASSLGLQTYEQYF	TGTGCCAGCAGCTTGGGACTACAAACCTACGAGCAGTACTTC
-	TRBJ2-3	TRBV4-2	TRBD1	CASSQISGTGGLDTQYF	TGTGCCAGCAGCCAAATCTCCGGGACAGGGGGTTTAGATACGCAGTATTTT
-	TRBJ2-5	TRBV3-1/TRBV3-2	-	CASSQVRETQYF	TGTGCCAGCAGCCAAGTCCGAGAGACCCAGTACTTC
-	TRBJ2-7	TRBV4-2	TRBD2	CASSQLWTSTEQYF	TGTGCCAGCAGCCAACTCTGGACTAGCACCGAGCAGTACTTC
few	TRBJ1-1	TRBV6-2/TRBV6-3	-	CASSRVQSEAFF	TGTGCCAGCAGCCGCGTACAGTCTGAAGCTTTCTTT
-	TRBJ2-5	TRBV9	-	CASSVEPAGGETQYF	TGTGCCAGCAGCGTGGAGCCCGCGGGCGGAGAGACCCAGTACTTC
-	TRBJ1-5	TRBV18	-	CASSPNSYQPQHF	TGTGCCAGCTCACCGAACAGTTATCAGCCCCAGCATTTT
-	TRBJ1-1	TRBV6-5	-	CASSSIRGAREAFF	TGTGCCAGCAGTTCCATCCGGGGGGCACGGGAAGCTTTCTTT
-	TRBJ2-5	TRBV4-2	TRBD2	CASSQIAGGWETQYF	TGTGCCAGCAGCCAAATAGCGGGGGGCTGGGAGACCCAGTACTTC
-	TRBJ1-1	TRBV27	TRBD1	CASSFLYPGQGFTEAFF	TGTGCCAGCAGTTTTTTATACCCGGGACAGGGTTTCACTGAAGCTTTCTTT
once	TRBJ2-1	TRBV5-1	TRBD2	CASSRRGRGPYNEQFF	TGCGCCAGCAGCCGCCGAGGGAGGGGCCCCTACAATGAGCAGTTCTTC
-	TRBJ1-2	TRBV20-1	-	CSAGGDYGYTF	TGCAGTGCCGGGGGGGACTATGGCTACACCTTC
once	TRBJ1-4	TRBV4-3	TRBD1	CASSLLVPGQGTNEKLFF	TGCGCCAGCAGCCTCTTAGTCCCGGGACAGGGGACTAATGAAAAACTGTTTTTT
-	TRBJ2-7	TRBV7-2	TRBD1	CASSSTGASYEQYF	TGTGCCAGCAGCTCGACAGGGGCCTCCTACGAGCAGTACTTC
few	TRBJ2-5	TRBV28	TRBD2	CASSLLTKAGALAQYF	TGTGCCAGCAGTCTACTAACCAAAGCGGGGGCCTTGGCCCAGTACTTC
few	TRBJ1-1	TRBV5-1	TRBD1	CASRKDRGNTEAFF	TGCGCCAGCAGAAAAGACAGGGGGAACACTGAAGCTTTCTTT
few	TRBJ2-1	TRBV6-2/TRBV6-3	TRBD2	CASSGGTSGDNEQFF	TGTGCCAGCAGCGGAGGGACTAGCGGGGACAATGAGCAGTTCTTC
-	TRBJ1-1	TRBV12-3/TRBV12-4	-	CASSSEGTRAFF	TGTGCCAGCAGTTCAGAAGGGACTCGGGCTTTCTTT